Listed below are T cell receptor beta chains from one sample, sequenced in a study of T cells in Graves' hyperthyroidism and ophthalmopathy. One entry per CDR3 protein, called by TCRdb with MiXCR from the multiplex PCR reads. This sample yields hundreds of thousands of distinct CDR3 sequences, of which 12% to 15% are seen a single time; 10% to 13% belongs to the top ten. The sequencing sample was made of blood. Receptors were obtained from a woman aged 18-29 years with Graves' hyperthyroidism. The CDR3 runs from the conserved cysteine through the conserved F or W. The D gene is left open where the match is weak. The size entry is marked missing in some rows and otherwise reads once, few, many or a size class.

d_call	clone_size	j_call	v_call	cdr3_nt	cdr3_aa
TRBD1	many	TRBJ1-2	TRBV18	TGTGCCAGCTCAATCGCCGGGACAGGAGACTATGGCTACACCTTC	CASSIAGTGDYGYTF
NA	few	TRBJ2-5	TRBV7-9	TGTGCCAGCAGCGAGAGGGATCAAGAGACCCAGTACTTC	CASSERDQETQYF
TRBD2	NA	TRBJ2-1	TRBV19	TGTGCCAGTAGTATTCGGACTAGCGCCATCTCCTACAATGAGCAGTTCTTC	CASSIRTSAISYNEQFF
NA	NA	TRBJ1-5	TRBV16	TGTGCCAGCAGCCAAGAGGAGGGGGATTATAGCAATCAGCCCCAGCATTTT	CASSQEEGDYSNQPQHF
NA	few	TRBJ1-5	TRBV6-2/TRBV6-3	TGTGCCACCACTTCTGCCCACAGCGAATATCAGCCCCAGCATTTT	CATTSAHSEYQPQHF
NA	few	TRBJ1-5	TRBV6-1	TGTGCCAGCAGTGAAGCGGTTTTCGCAGATCGCAATCAGCCCCAGCATTTT	CASSEAVFADRNQPQHF
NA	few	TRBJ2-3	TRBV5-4	TGTGCCAGCAGCCATATGGGAGGCCTTGGGAATACGCAGTATTTT	CASSHMGGLGNTQYF
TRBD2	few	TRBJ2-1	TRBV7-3	TGTGCCAGCAGCTTAATAGCTAGCGGGAGTTATAATGAGCAGTTCTTC	CASSLIASGSYNEQFF
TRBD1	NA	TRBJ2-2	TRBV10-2	TGCGCCACTCCGACAGGGAAAGGGAACACCGGGGAGCTGTTTTTT	CATPTGKGNTGELFF
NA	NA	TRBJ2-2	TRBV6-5	TGTGCCAGCAGTTACTATCGGGGAGAGCTGTTTTTT	CASSYYRGELFF
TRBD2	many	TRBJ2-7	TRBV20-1	TGCAGTGCTAGAACTAGCGGGACTACCTACGAGCAGTACTTC	CSARTSGTTYEQYF
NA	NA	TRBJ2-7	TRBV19	TGTGCCAGTAGTATAGTTCGGGCGACAATCTACGGGCAGTACTTC	CASSIVRATIYGQYF
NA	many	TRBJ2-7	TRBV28	TGTGCCAGCAGTTTAGTCTCCCGGGGCGGGGAGGACAGTAGGGTCTCCTACGAGCAGTACTTC	CASSLVSRGGEDSRVSYEQYF
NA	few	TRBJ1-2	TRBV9	TGTGCCAGCAGCGTAGAGGGGATTGGCTACACCTTC	CASSVEGIGYTF
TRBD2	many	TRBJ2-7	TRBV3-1	TGTGCCAGCAGCCTTTTTAGCGGGAGCGGGAACGAGCAGTACTTC	CASSLFSGSGNEQYF
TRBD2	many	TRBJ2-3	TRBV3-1	TGTGCCAGCAGCCAAGCGCCCCCCGGGACTAGTGGGGTGGATACGCAGTATTTT	CASSQAPPGTSGVDTQYF
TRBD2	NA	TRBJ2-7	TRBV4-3	TGCGCCAGCAGCCAAGATTATAGGACTAGCGGGAGGCTGTACGAGCAGTACTTC	CASSQDYRTSGRLYEQYF
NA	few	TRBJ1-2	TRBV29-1	TGCAGCGTTGCGGCAGGGGCGAATGGCTACACCTTC	CSVAAGANGYTF
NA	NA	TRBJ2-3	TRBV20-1	TGCAGTGCTAGAGACGGGACCGGCACAGATACGCAGTATTTT	CSARDGTGTDTQYF
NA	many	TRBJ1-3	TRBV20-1	TGCAGTGCTAGAGTCGGCTCTGGAAACACCATATATTTT	CSARVGSGNTIYF
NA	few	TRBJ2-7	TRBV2	TGTGCCGGGGGCCCGGGGGCAGGGCACCCCGACAGTGTGTACGAGCAGTACTTC	CAGGPGAGHPDSVYEQYF
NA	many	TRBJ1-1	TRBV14	TGTGCCAGCAGCCCGGACGTCCCAATGAACACTGAAGCTTTCTTT	CASSPDVPMNTEAFF
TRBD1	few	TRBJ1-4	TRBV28	TGTGCCAGCAGTAAGGACAGGGGTAATGAAAAACTGTTTTTT	CASSKDRGNEKLFF
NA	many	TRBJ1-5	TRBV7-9	TGTGCCAGCAGCTTCTCGGGGGCGCGTAGCAATCAGCCCCAGCATTTT	CASSFSGARSNQPQHF
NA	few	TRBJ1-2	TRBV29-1	TGCAGCGTCCTACCATCTGCTCGGGGGCCTGGCTACACCTTC	CSVLPSARGPGYTF
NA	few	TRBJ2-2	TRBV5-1	TGCGCCAGCAGCTTCAAACAGGCGAACACCGGGGAGCTGTTTTTT	CASSFKQANTGELFF
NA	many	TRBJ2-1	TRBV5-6	TGTGCCAGCAGCTTGTTCAGAAACAATGAGCAGTTCTTC	CASSLFRNNEQFF
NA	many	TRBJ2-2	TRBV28	TGTGCCAGCAGCTGGTCCGGGGAGCTGTTTTTT	CASSWSGELFF
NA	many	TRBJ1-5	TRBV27	TGTGCCAGCAGTTTATGGGGACGCCAGCCCCAGCATTTT	CASSLWGRQPQHF
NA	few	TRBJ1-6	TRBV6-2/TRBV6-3	TGTGCCAGCAGCTCAGGGCTTTTCAGTTCACCCCTCCACTTT	CASSSGLFSSPLHF
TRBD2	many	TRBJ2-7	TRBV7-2	TGTGCCAGCAGCGGCATCTATAGCGGGAGGGCCATTTCCCTCTACGAGCAGTACTTC	CASSGIYSGRAISLYEQYF
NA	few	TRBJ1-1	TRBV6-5	TGTGCCAGCAGTTACGGGGCCTGGGCGAACACTGAAGCTTTCTTT	CASSYGAWANTEAFF
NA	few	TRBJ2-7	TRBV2	TGTGCCAGCAGGTTTGATAGGAACTCCTACGAGCAGTACTTC	CASRFDRNSYEQYF
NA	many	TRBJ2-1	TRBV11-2	TGTGCCAGCAGCCCCAGCGTACTCTCCTACAATGAGCAGTTCTTC	CASSPSVLSYNEQFF
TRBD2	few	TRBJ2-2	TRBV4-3	TGCGCCAGCAGCCAAGTTGTAGCGGGAGAAGACGGGGAGCTGTTTTTT	CASSQVVAGEDGELFF
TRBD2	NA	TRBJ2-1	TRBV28	TGTGCCAGCAGTTTATGGGGGGAGCGGGAGGGAGGCAATGAGCAGTTCTTC	CASSLWGEREGGNEQFF
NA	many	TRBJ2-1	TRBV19	TGTGCCAGTAGTGACGACATCAGCTCCTACAATGAGCAGTTCTTC	CASSDDISSYNEQFF
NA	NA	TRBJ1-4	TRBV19	TGTGCCAGTAGTATAGACAACAGTGCAACTAATGAAAAACTGTTTTTT	CASSIDNSATNEKLFF
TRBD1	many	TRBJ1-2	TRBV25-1	TGTGCCAGCAGTGCAGCCCCGGGACAGGGGCACGATGGCTACACCTTC	CASSAAPGQGHDGYTF
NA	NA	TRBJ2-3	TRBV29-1	TGCAGCGTTGAGTCAGGGAGCGATACGCAGTATTTT	CSVESGSDTQYF
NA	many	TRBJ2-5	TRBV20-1	TGCAGTGCTAGAAGGGGGGAGACCCAGTACTTC	CSARRGETQYF
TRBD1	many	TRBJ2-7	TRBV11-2	TGTGCCAGCAGCTTAGGACAGGGGGCCTACGAGCAGTACTTC	CASSLGQGAYEQYF
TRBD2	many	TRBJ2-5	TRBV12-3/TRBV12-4	TGTGCCAGCAGACGGAGCGGGAGGGAACAAGAGACCCAGTACTTC	CASRRSGREQETQYF